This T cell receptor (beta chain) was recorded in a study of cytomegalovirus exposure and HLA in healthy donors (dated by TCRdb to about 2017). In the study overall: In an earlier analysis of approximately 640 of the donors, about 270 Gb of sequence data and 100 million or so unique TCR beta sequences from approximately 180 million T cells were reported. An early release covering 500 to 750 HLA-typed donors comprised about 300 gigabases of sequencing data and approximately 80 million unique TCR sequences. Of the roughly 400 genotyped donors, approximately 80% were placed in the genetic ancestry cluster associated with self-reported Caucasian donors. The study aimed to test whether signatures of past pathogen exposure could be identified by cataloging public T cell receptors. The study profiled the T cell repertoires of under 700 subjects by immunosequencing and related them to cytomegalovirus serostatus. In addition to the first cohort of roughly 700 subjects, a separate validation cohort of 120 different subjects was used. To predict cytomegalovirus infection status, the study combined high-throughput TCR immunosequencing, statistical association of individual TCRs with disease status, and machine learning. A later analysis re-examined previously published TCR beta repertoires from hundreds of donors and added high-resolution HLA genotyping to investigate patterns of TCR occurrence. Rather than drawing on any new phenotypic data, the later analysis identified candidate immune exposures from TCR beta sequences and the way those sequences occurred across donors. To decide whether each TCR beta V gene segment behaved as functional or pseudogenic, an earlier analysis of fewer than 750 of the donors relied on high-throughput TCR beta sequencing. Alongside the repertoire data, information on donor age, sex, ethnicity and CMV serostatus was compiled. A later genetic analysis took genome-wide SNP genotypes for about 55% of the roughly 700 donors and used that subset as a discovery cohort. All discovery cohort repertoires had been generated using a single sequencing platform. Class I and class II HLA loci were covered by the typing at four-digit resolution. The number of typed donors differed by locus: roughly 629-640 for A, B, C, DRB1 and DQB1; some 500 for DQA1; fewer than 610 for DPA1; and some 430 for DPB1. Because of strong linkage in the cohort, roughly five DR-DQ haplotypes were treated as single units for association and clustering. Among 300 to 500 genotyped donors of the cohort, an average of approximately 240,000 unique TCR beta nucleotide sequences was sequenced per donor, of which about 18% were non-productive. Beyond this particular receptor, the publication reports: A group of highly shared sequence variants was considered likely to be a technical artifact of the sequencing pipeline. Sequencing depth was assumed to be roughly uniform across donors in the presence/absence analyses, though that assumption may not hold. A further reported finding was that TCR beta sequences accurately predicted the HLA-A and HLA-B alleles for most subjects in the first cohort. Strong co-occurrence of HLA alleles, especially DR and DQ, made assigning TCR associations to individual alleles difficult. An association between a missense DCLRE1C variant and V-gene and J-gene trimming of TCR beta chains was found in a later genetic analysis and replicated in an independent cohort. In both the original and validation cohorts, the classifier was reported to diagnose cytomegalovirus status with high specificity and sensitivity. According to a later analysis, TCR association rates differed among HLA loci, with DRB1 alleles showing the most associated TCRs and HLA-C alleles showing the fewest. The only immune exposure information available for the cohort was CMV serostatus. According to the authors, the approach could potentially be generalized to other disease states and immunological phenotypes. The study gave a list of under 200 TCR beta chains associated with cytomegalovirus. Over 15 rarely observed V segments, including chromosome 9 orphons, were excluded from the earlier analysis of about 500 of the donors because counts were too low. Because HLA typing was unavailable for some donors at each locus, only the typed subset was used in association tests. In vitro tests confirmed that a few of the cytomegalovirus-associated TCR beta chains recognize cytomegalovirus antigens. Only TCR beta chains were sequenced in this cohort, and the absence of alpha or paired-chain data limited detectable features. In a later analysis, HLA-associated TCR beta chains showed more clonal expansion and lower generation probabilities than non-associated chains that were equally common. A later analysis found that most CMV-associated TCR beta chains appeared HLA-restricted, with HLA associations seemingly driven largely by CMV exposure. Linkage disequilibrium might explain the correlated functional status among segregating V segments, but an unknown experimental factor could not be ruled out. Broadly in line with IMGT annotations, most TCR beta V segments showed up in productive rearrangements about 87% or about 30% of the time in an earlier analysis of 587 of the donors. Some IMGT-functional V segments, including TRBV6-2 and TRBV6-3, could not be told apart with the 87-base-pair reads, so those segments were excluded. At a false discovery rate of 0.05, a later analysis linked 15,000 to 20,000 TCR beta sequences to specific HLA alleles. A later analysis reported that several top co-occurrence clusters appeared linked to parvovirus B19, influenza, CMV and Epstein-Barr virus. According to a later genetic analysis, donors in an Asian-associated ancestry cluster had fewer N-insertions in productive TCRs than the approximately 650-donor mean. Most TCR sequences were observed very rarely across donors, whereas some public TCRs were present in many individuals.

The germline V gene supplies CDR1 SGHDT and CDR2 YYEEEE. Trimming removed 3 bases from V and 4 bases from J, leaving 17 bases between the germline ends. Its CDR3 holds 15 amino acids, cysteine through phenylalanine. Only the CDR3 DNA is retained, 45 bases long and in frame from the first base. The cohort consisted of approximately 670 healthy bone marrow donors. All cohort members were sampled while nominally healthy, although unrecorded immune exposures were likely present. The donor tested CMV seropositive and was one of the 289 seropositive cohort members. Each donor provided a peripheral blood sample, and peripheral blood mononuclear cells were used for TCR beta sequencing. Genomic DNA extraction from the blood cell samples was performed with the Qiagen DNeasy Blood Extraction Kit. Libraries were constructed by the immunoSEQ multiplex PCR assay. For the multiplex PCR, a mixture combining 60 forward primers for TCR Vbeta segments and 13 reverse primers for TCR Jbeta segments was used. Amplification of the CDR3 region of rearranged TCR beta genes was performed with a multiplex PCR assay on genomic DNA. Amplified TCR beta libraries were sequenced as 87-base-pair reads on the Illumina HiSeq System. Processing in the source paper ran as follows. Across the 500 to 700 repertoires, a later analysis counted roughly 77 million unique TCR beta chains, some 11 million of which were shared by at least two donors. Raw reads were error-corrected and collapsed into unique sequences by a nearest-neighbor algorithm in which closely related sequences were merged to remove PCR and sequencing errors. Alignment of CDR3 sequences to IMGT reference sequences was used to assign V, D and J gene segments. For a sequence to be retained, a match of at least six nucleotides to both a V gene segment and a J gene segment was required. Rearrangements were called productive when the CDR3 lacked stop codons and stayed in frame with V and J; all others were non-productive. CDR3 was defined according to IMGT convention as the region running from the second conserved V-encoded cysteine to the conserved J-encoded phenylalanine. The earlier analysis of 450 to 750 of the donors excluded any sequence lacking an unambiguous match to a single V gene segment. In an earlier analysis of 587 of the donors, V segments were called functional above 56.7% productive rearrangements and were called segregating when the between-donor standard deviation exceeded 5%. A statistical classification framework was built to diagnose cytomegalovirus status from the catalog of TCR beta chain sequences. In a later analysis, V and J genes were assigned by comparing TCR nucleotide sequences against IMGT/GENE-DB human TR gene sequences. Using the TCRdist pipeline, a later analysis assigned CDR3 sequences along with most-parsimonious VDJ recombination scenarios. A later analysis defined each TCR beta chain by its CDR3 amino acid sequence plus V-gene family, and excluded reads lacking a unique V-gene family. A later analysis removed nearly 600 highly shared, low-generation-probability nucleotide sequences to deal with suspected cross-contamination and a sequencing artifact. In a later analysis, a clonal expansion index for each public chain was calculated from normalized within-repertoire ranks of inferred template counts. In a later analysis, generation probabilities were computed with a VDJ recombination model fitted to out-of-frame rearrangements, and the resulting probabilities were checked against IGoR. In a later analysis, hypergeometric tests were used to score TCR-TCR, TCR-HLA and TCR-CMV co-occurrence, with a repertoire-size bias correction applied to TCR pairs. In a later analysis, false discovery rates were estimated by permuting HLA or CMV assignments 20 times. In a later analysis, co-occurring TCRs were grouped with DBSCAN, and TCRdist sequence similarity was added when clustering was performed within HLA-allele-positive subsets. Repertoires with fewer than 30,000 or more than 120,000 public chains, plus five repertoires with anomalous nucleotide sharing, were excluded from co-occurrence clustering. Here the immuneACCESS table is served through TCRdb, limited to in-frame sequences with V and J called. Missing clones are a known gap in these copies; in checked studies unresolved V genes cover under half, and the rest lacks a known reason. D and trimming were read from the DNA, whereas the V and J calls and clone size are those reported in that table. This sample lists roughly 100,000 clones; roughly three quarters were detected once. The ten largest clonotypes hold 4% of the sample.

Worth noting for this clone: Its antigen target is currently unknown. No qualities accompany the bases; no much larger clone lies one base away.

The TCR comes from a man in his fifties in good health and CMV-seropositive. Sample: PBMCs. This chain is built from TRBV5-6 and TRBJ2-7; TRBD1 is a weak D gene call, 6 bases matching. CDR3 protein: CASSWGTSSTYEQYF. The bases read TGTGCCAGCAGCTGGGGGACATCCTCAACTTACGAGCAGTACTTC.